Following are 17 T cell receptor beta chains from one sample sequenced in a study of cytomegalovirus exposure and HLA in healthy donors. This PCR relied on a set of 60 Vbeta primers and 13 Jbeta primers. Assay used: immunoSEQ multiplex PCR; TCRdb lists only in-frame clones, some missing. The table records approximately 180,000 clones, roughly four fifths of them present only once. The sequenced sample was PBMCs. Receptor source: a girl between 5 and 17 years old in good health and CMV-seropositive.

The chain couples TRBV5-4 to TRBJ2-7; 7 bases fit TRBD1. There are 14 residues in the CDR3. The germline V gene has CDR1 SGHNT and CDR2 YYREEE (reference sequence). V gave up 0 bases and J gave up 5 bases; unmatched junction bases: 5. CDR3 amino acids: CASSLGQGVHEQYF. CDR3 DNA: TGTGCCAGCAGCTTGGGGCAGGGGGTACACGAGCAGTACTTC.

The rearrangement joins TRBV5-6 to TRBJ2-7; TRBD1 might be the D (5 bases). The CDR3 extends over 13 amino acids. Looked up from germline, CDR1 is SGHDT and CDR2 is YYEEEE. Trimming removed 1 base at V and 5 bases at J, with 10 bases between. DNA for the CDR3: TGTGCCAGCAGCTTGATAGGGGCTCACGAGCAGTACTTC. Amino acid sequence: CASSLIGAHEQYF.

J is TRBJ2-5 and V is TRBV5-1; 11 bases map to TRBD2. J lost 5 bases, V lost 0 bases, and 6 bases had no gene match. CDR1 is SGHRS and CDR2 is YFSETQ in the germline V gene. The CDR3 has 16 residues. The CDR3 protein is CASSLEDSGGGETQYF. CDR3 coding DNA: TGCGCCAGCAGCTTGGAGGATAGCGGGGGGGGTGAGACCCAGTACTTC. Using reference TRBV5-1 and TRBJ2-5 for the parts outside the CDR3, the full variable domain is KAGVTQTPRYLIKTRGQQVTLSCSPISGHRSVSWYQQTPGQGLQFLFEYFSETQRNKGNFPGRFSGRQFSNSRSEMNVSTLELGDSALYLCASSLEDSGGGETQYFGPGTRLLVL.

The chain combines TRBV29-1 with TRBJ2-7; D is perhaps TRBD1 (6 bases). The CDR3 is 12 amino acids. V was shortened by 6 bases and J by 7 bases, with 16 bases between the two germline ends. CDR1 and CDR2 from the germline V gene are SQVTM and ANQGSEA. CDR3 in DNA: TGCAGCGTAGGACCAGGGGTTCGGGAGCAGTACTTC. Its translation is CSVGPGVREQYF.

The V and J genes are TRBV2 and TRBJ2-1; TRBD1 agrees at 8 bases. With 8 bases clipped from V and 9 bases from J, the junction kept 9 bases outside the gene matches. From germline, CDR1 is SNHLY and CDR2 FYNNEI. CDR3 length: 13 amino acids. The CDR3 protein is CASGWTGKGEQFF. The CDR3, as DNA: TGTGCCAGCGGTTGGACAGGGAAGGGTGAGCAGTTCTTC.

The chain has TRBV5-1 and TRBJ2-7, with 12 positions matching TRBD2. With V trimmed by 4 bases and J by 3 bases, 8 bases remained unmatched. The germline V gene encodes CDR1 SGHRS and CDR2 YFSETQ. The CDR3 covers 16 residues. DNA for the CDR3: TGCGCCAGCAGCCGAGGACTAGCGGGGATCAACTACGAGCAGTACTTC. The encoded protein is CASSRGLAGINYEQYF.

DNA for the CDR3: TGCGCCAGCAGCTTGGAGGGGGAGCAGTTCTTC. This codes for CASSLEGEQFF. V gene TRBV5-1 combines with J gene TRBJ2-1; D perhaps matches TRBD1 (5 bases). The V and J ends lost 0 bases and 10 bases respectively, with 5 bases between them. Germline CDR1 SGHRS, CDR2 YFSETQ. This CDR3 comprises 11 residues.

The chain is built from TRBV27 and TRBJ1-2, with D maybe TRBD1 (6 bases). The V end lost 3 bases, the J end lost 6 bases, and 11 bases lay between the germline ends. Germline V gene data show CDR1 as MNHEY and CDR2 as SMNVEV (reference sequence). This CDR3 region has 13 residues. The CDR3 nucleotides are TGTGCCAGCAGTTTCGCAGGGGTTAATGGCTACACCTTC. Protein product: CASSFAGVNGYTF.

On this clone itself: At one end the junction does not follow the germline gene, possibly because of a read error. The rearrangement uses TRBV15 and TRBJ1-1; weak D call: TRBD1 (6 bases). CDR3 length: 15 amino acids. Germline loops: CDR1 LNHNV, CDR2 YYDKDF (reference sequence). This CDR3 is CAASRDQGRGTEAFF. The CDR3 DNA is TGTGCCGCCAGCAGAGATCAGGGGAGGGGAACTGAAGCTTTCTTT. Full variable domain (missing parts from reference TRBV15 and TRBJ1-1): DAMVIQNPRYQVTQFGKPVTLSCSQTLNHNVMYWYQQKSSQAPKLLFHYYDKDFNNEADTPDNFQSRRPNTSFCFLDIRSPGLGDTAMYLCAASRDQGRGTEAFFGQGTRLTVV.

The rearrangement links TRBV21-1 to TRBJ1-2; the table's D call, TRBD1, has no DNA check behind it. TRBV21-1 is designated a pseudogene. The CDR3 loop spans 17 amino acids. CDR3 DNA sequence: TGTGCCAGCAGCAAAGAGGGCTTTGGGCAGGGGTTCCGTGGCTACACCTTC. Translation: CASSKEGFGQGFRGYTF.

J is TRBJ1-2 and V is TRBV19, with 8 bases matching TRBD1. In germline, CDR1 is LNHDA, CDR2 SQIVND (reference sequence). CDR3 length: 15 amino acids. With 3 bases clipped from V and 4 bases from J, the junction kept 7 bases outside the gene matches. This CDR3 is CASSIGQGGLYGYTF. CDR3 DNA sequence: TGTGCCAGTAGTATCGGACAGGGAGGCCTCTATGGCTACACCTTC. The full variable domain, completed using reference TRBV19 and TRBJ1-2, is DGGITQSPKYLFRKEGQNVTLSCEQNLNHDAMYWYRQDPGQGLRLIYYSQIVNDFQKGDIAEGYSVSREKKESFPLTVTSAQKNPTAFYLCASSIGQGGLYGYTFGSGTRLTVV.

The chain uses TRBV6-1 and TRBJ1-1; 9 nucleotides match TRBD1. The CDR3 sequence is 15 residues long. Germline V CDR1 and CDR2: MNHNS, SASEGT. Germline trimming cut 7 bases from V and 4 bases from J; bases unmatched to any gene: 10. The CDR3 bases are TGTGCCAGCAACATACAGGGGGCGCAGGGCACTGAAGCTTTCTTT. As protein: CASNIQGAQGTEAFF.

The gene calls are TRBV11-2 and TRBJ2-7; 8 nucleotides align to TRBD2. Germline values: CDR1 SGHAT, CDR2 FQNNGV. The CDR3 spans 13 residues. J gave up 4 bases and V 5 bases, and 4 bases lay outside the gene matches. The CDR3 region is CASSRTGGYEQYF. For the CDR3, the DNA is TGTGCCAGCAGCCGAACGGGGGGGTACGAGCAGTACTTC. Using reference TRBV11-2 and TRBJ2-7 for the parts outside the CDR3, the full variable domain is EAGVAQSPRYKIIEKRQSVAFWCNPISGHATLYWYQQILGQGPKLLIQFQNNGVVDDSQLPKDRFSAERLKGVDSTLKIQPAKLEDSAVYLCASSRTGGYEQYFGPGTRLTVT.

This rearrangement joins TRBV30 to TRBJ1-1, with D tentatively TRBD1 (6 bases). From germline, CDR1 is GTSNPN and CDR2 SVGIG (reference sequence). Trimming cost V 3 bases and J 1 base, with 12 bases left between them. This CDR3 has 14 residues. The CDR3 spells CAWRQGRTNTEAFF. The CDR3 nucleotides read TGTGCCTGGAGACAGGGTAGGACGAACACTGAAGCTTTCTTT.

A few counts support this clone. The chain joins TRBV6-5 to TRBJ1-1; TRBD1 matches 10 bases. Germline values: CDR1 MNHEY, CDR2 SVGAGI. J gave up 4 bases and V 8 bases, and 7 bases lay outside the gene matches. This CDR3 is 14 amino acids long. For the CDR3, the DNA is TGTGCCAGCGGGGTAGACAGGGGGCTCACTGAAGCTTTCTTT. Amino acids: CASGVDRGLTEAFF.

The chain joins TRBV7-3 to TRBJ1-1, with 9 bases lining up with TRBD1. Germline V gives CDR1 SGHTA, CDR2 FQGTGA. The V and J ends lost 1 base and 3 bases, in that order; junction bases with no gene match: 3. CDR3 length: 15 amino acids. CDR3 in amino acids: CASSLIGQGYTEAFF. The CDR3 DNA reads TGTGCCAGCAGCTTAATAGGACAGGGGTACACTGAAGCTTTCTTT.

The chain carries TRBV13 and TRBJ1-5, with 8 bases aligning to TRBD1. The V segment lost 5 bases and the J segment 10 bases; nucleotides outside the gene matches: 10. The CDR3 loop spans 14 amino acids. CDR1 PRHDT and CDR2 FYEKMQ come from the germline V gene (reference sequence). CDR3 sequence: CASSQRDRSGPQHF. As DNA, the CDR3 is TGTGCCAGCAGCCAAAGGGACAGGTCAGGCCCCCAGCATTTT.